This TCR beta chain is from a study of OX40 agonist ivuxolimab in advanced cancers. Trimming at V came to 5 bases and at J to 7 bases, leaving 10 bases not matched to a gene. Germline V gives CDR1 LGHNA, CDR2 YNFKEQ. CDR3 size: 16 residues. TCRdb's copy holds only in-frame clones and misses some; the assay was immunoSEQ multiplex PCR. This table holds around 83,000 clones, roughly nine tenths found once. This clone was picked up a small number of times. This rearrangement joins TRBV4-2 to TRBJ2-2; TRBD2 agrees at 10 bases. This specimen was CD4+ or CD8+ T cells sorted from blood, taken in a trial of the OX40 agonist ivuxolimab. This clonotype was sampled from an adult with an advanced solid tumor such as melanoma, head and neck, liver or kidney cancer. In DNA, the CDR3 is TGTGCCAGCAGCACCTTCAGCGGGAGGGCGGTCGGGGAGCTGTTTTTT. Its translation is CASSTFSGRAVGELFF.